The rows below give T cell receptor beta chains drawn from one sample of a study of CD8 T cells in Susac syndrome. TCRdb fed the immunoSEQ multiplex PCR reads into MiXCR, producing one record per CDR3 protein. This table holds about 400,000 distinct CDR3 sequences, 85% to 90% found once. Input material: CD8+ T cells from PBMCs. Receptors originate from a human donor with multiple sclerosis. Each CDR3 is given with its conserved first and last residue. D genes are given only for firm matches. Clone size is given for some rows only: seen once, a few or many times, or a class if the clone is expanded.

TRBD2 TRBJ2-7 TRBV4-1 . TGCGCCAGCAGCCAAGTCCTAGCGGGGGGTAATAGCGAGCAGTACTTC CASSQVLAGGNSEQYF
. TRBJ2-2 TRBV19 few TGTGCCAGTAGTATCTCCGACCTTCCCCACACCGGGGAGCTGTTTTTT CASSISDLPHTGELFF
TRBD1 TRBJ1-1 TRBV7-9 . TGTGCCAGCAGCTTCCGGGACAGGGCCACTGAAGCTTTCTTT CASSFRDRATEAFF
. TRBJ2-3 TRBV24-1 . TGTGCCACCAGTCCTGGTTTTAGTGATATCCTGCCCGATACGCAGTATTTT CATSPGFSDILPDTQYF
. TRBJ2-7 TRBV9 few TGTGCCAGCAGCGTAGCCGAGGGGTCCTACGAGCAGTACTTC CASSVAEGSYEQYF
. TRBJ2-7 TRBV7-9 . TGTGCCAGCACCACGACGAGCTACGAGCAGTACTTC CASTTTSYEQYF
. TRBJ1-1 TRBV6-1 . TGTGCCAGCAGTGAGACCCTAGCTGAAGCTTTCTTT CASSETLAEAFF
TRBD2 TRBJ2-3 TRBV6-4 few TGTGCCAGCAGTGAGGCTAGCGGGAGTCCGACAGATACGCAGTATTTT CASSEASGSPTDTQYF
. TRBJ1-1 TRBV19 few TGTGCCAGTAGTATCGGACCTGAAGCTTTCTTT CASSIGPEAFF
. TRBJ1-1 TRBV29-1 . TGCAGCGTGTCGGTGGAGGAACCTGAAGCTTTCTTT CSVSVEEPEAFF
. TRBJ2-3 TRBV18 . TGTGCCAGCTCACCGACTAGAACAGATACGCAGTATTTT CASSPTRTDTQYF
. TRBJ2-7 TRBV20-1 . TGCAGTGCTAGAGGAAACAGGGCAATATCCTACGAGCAGTACTTC CSARGNRAISYEQYF
. TRBJ1-3 TRBV6-1 . TGTGCCAGCAGTGAACTTGGCCTCTCTGGAAACACCATATATTTT CASSELGLSGNTIYF
. TRBJ1-4 TRBV7-9 . TGTGCCAGCAGCTTATATGGGGGAGAGACGCTGTTTTTT CASSLYGGETLFF
. TRBJ1-3 TRBV12-2 . TGTGCAAGTCGCTTATCCGGAAGCTCTGGAAACACCATATATTTT CASRLSGSSGNTIYF
. TRBJ2-7 TRBV3-1 . TGTGCCAGCACAAAAACCGGGGCGCACACAAGGAGCTCCTACGAGCAGTACTTC CASTKTGAHTRSSYEQYF
TRBD1 TRBJ2-1 TRBV5-1 . TGCGCCAGCAGCATGACAGGGGGCAATGAGCAGTTCTTC CASSMTGGNEQFF
. TRBJ2-7 TRBV13 . TGTGCCAGCAGCTTAGCACAGGACGAGCAGTACTTC CASSLAQDEQYF
TRBD1 TRBJ2-1 TRBV28 . TGTGCCAGCAGCGGGGGACAGGGAATATGGGAGCAGTTCTTC CASSGGQGIWEQFF
TRBD1 TRBJ2-5 TRBV11-1 once TGTGCCAGCAGCTTAGAGTTGGCCTTTGACCGGGACAGGGAATACCAAGAGACCCAGTACTTC CASSLELAFDRDREYQETQYF
. TRBJ1-5 TRBV20-1 . TGCAGTGCTAGATATGAGAGCAATCAGCCCCAGCATTTT CSARYESNQPQHF
TRBD2 TRBJ2-2 TRBV27 . TGTGCCAGCAGTTTTACAAGCGGGGGGGCGGTCACCGGGGAGCTGTTTTTT CASSFTSGGAVTGELFF